This entry features one T cell receptor beta chain sequence. These data belong to a study of blood T cell repertoires in COVID-19. V lost 4 bases, J lost 7 bases, and 21 bases lay in between. The length of the CDR3 is 16 residues. Germline V lookup: CDR1 SGHKS, CDR2 YYEKEE (reference sequence). Libraries were prepared by immunoSEQ multiplex PCR; TCRdb keeps only in-frame clonotypes and omits some of them. The sample has under 200,000 clones, 80% to 95% seen once; the top ten hold 0.53%. This TCR was sampled from a man between 45 and 60 years old with acute or convalescent COVID-19. Specimen: peripheral blood. The gene calls are TRBV5-5 and TRBJ1-5; no clear D. CDR3 DNA sequence: TGTGCCAGCAGCCTCCGTCCGATTGGGTTAGCGCAGCCCCAGCATTTT. Translation: CASSLRPIGLAQPQHF.